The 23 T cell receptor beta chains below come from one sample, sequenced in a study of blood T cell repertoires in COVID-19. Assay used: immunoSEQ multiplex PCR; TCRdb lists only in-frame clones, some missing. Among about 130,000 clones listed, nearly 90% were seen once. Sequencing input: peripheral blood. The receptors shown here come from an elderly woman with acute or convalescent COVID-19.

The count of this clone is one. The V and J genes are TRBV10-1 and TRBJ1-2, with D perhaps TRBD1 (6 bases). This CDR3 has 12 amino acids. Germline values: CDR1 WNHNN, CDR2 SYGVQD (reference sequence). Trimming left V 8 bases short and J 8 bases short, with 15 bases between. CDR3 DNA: TGCGCCAGCGACAGGCCCCCGGGGGGCTACACCTTC. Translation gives CASDRPPGGYTF.

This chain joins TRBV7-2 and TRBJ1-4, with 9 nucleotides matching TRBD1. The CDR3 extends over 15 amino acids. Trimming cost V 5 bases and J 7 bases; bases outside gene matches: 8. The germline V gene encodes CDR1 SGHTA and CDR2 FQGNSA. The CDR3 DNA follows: TGTGCCAGCAGCCCATGGGACAGGGTCACTGAAAAACTGTTTTTT. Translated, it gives CASSPWDRVTEKLFF.

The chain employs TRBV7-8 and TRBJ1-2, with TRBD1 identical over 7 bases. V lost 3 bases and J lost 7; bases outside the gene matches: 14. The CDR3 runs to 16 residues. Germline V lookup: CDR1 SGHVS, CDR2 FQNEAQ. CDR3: CASSFRDRPSLGGYTF. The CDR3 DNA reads TGTGCCAGCAGCTTCCGGGACAGACCGTCTTTGGGTGGCTACACCTTC.

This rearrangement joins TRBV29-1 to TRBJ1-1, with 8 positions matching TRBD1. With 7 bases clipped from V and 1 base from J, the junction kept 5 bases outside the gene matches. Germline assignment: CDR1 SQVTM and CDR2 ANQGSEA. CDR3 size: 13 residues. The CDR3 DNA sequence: TGCAGCGCTCGGACAGGGCGGAACACTGAAGCTTTCTTT. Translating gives CSARTGRNTEAFF.

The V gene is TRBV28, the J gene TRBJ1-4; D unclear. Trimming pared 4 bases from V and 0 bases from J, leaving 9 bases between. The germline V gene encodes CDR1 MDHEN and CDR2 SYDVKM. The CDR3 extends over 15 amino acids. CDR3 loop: CASSSPETTNEKLFF. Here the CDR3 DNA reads TGTGCCAGCAGTTCCCCAGAAACAACTAATGAAAAACTGTTTTTT.

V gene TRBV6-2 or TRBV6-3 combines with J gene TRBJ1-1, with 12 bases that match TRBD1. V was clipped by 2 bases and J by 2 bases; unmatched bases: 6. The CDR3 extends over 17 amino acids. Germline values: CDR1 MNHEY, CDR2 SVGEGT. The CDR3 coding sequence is TGTGCCAGCAGTTACACCCCGGGACAGGGGGCCAACACTGAAGCTTTCTTT. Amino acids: CASSYTPGQGANTEAFF.

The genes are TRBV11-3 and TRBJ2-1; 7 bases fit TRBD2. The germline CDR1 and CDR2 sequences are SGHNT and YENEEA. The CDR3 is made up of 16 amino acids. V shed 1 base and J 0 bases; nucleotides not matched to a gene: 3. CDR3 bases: TGTGCCAGCAGCTTAGGCGGGGGAGGCTCCTACAATGAGCAGTTCTTC. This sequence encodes CASSLGGGGSYNEQFF.

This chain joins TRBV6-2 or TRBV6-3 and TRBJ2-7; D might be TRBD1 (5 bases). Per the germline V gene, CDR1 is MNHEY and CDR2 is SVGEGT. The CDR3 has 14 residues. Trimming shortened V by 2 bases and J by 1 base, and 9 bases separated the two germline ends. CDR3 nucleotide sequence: TGTGCCAGCAGTTACGACGCAGGGTCCTACGAGCAGTACTTC. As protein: CASSYDAGSYEQYF.

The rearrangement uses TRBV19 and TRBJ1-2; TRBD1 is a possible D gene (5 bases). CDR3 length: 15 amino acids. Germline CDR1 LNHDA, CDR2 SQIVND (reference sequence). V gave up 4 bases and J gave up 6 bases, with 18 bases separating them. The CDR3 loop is CASSTPMSVGDGYTF. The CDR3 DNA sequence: TGTGCCAGTAGTACTCCTATGAGCGTAGGGGATGGCTACACCTTC.

This chain's CDR3 is CASSSLGGSIAYGYTF. The CDR3 bases are TGTGCCAGCAGTTCCCTGGGAGGGAGTATCGCCTATGGCTACACCTTC. V and J are TRBV28 and TRBJ1-2; D is undetermined. Trimming removed 4 bases at V and 4 bases at J, with 19 bases between. The germline V gene has CDR1 MDHEN and CDR2 SYDVKM. CDR3 length equals 16 residues.

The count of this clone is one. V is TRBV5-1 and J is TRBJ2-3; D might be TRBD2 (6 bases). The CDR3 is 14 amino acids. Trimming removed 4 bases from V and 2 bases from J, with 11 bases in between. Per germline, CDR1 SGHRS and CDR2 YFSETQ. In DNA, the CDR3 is TGCGCCAGCAGCAGAGGAGGGCCCACAGATACGCAGTATTTT. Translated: CASSRGGPTDTQYF.

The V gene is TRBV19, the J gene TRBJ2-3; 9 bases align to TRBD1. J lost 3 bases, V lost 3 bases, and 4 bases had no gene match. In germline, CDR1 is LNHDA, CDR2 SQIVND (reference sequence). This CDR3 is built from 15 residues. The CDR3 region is CASSIRDRATDTQYF. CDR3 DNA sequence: TGTGCCAGTAGTATCCGGGACAGGGCAACAGATACGCAGTATTTT. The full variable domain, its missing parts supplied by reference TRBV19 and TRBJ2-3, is DGGITQSPKYLFRKEGQNVTLSCEQNLNHDAMYWYRQDPGQGLRLIYYSQIVNDFQKGDIAEGYSVSREKKESFPLTVTSAQKNPTAFYLCASSIRDRATDTQYFGPGTRLTVL.

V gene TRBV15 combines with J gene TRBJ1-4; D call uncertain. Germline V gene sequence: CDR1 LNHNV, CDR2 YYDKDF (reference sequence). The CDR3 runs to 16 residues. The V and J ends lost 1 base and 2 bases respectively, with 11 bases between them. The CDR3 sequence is CATSRGSRGTNEKLFF. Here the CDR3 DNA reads TGTGCCACCAGCAGAGGGTCCCGAGGCACTAATGAAAAACTGTTTTTT.

This chain's CDR3 is CAIGLAGYNEQFF. In DNA, the CDR3 is TGTGCCATCGGACTAGCGGGTTACAATGAGCAGTTCTTC. J is TRBJ2-1 and V is TRBV10-3; 11 positions agree with TRBD2. The CDR3 covers 13 residues. CDR1 is ENHRY, CDR2 SYGVKD, per germline. After removal of 8 bases from V and 4 bases from J, the junction contained 1 base not matched to a gene.

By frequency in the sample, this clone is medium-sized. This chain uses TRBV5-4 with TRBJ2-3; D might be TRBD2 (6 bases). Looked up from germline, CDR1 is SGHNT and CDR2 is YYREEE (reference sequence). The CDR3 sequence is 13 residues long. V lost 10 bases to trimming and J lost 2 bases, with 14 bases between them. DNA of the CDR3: TGTGCCGCCGGCGGGACGGCCACAGATACGCAGTATTTT. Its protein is CAAGGTATDTQYF.

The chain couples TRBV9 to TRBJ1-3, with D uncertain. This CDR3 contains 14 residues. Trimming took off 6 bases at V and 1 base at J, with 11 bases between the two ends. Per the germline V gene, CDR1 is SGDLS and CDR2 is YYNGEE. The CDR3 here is CASTADLSGNTIYF. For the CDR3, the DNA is TGTGCCAGCACCGCAGATCTTTCTGGAAACACCATATATTTT.

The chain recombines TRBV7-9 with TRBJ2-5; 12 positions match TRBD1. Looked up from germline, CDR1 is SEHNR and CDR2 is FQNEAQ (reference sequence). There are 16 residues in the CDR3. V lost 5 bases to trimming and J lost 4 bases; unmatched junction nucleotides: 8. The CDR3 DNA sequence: TGTGCCAGCAGCCCAGGGGACAGGGGGCGCGGAGAGACCCAGTACTTC. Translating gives CASSPGDRGRGETQYF.

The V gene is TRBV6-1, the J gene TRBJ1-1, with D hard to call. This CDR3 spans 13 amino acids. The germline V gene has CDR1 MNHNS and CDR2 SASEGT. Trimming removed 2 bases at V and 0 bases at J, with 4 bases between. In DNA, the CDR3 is TGTGCCAGCAGTGAACGGTTGAACACTGAAGCTTTCTTT. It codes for CASSERLNTEAFF.

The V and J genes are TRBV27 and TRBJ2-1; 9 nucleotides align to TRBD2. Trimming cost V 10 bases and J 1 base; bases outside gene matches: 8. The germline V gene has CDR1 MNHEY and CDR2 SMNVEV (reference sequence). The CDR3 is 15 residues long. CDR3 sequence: CATHSGRGSYNEQFF. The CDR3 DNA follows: TGTGCCACCCATAGCGGGAGAGGGTCCTACAATGAGCAGTTCTTC.

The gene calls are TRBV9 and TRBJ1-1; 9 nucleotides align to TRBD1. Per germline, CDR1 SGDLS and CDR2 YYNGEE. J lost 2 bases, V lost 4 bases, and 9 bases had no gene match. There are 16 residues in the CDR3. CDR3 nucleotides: TGTGCCAGCAGCTACAATCCGGGACAGGGTAACACTGAAGCTTTCTTT. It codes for CASSYNPGQGNTEAFF.

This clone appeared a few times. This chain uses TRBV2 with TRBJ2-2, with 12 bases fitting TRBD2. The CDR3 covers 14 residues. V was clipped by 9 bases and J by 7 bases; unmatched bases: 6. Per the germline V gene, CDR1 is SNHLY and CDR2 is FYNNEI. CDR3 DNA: TGTGCCAGTTCATGGACTAGCGGGGTCGGGGAGCTGTTTTTT. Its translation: CASSWTSGVGELFF.

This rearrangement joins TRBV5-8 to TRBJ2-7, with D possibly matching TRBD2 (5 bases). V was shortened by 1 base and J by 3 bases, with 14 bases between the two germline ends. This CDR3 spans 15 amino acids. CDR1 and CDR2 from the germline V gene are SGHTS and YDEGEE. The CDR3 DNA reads TGTGCCAGCAGCTTGATGTCGGGGTTCCGCTACGAGCAGTACTTC. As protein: CASSLMSGFRYEQYF.

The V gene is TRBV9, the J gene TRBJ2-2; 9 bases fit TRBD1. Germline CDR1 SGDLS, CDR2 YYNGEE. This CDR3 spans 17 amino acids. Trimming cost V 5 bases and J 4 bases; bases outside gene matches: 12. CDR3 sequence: CASSPKFTGGFTGELFF. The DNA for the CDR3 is TGTGCCAGCAGTCCTAAATTCACAGGGGGCTTCACCGGGGAGCTGTTTTTT.